Listed below are T cell receptor beta chains from one sample, sequenced in a study of shared T cell receptors in the human thymus. This table comes from immunoSEQ multiplex PCR, and its TCRdb copy is limited to in-frame clones, with some not included. The data contain about 660,000 clones, 70% to 90% of them singletons. These same records also appear under a second study, on human thymus T cells.

Input material: thymocytes. The receptors originated from a boy under two years old with a congenital heart defect. CDR3s include the opening cysteine and the closing phenylalanine or tryptophan. The order of the fields is J gene, V gene, CDR3 protein.

TRBJ2-2	TRBV7-6	CASSDWGASGKLGTGELFF
TRBJ1-5	TRBV27	CASSIAGAPQPQHF
TRBJ1-1	TRBV27	CASSSSGTGVTEAFF
TRBJ1-5	TRBV19	CASSIVDRERQPQHF
TRBJ2-1	TRBV28	CASSLSLAVDNEQFF
TRBJ2-1	TRBV30	CAWTELLAGGFHEQFF
TRBJ2-7	TRBV19	CASSISGSSGNYEQYF
TRBJ2-2	TRBV14	CASRTSGTRNTGELFF
TRBJ2-3	TRBV5-4	CASSLVPLRGLRGRDF
TRBJ1-2	TRBV6-4	CASSEKGDYGYTF
TRBJ1-2	TRBV7-2	CASSLARVGGAYGYTF
TRBJ2-2	TRBV9	CASTSDTGELFF
TRBJ1-1	TRBV28	CASRPSPTGLPEAFF
TRBJ1-1	TRBV4-3	CASSQDVNTEAFF
TRBJ2-1	TRBV7-9	CASSLPGREKTYNEQFF
TRBJ2-7	TRBV5-4	CASSSGGRLAGGEYEQYF
TRBJ2-1	TRBV4-2	CASTAGPYNEQFF
TRBJ2-2	TRBV27	CASRLAGGPSSTGELFF
TRBJ2-7	TRBV28	CASSFGRPGGEQYF
TRBJ2-6	TRBV7-8	CASSYTGLAGSSGANVLTF
TRBJ2-1	TRBV7-9	CASSNPRASEYNEQFF
TRBJ2-5	TRBV5-1	CASSNRRGETQYF
TRBJ2-1	TRBV27	CASSLSHNEQFF
TRBJ2-5	TRBV7-2	CASSSKAGRGETQYF
TRBJ2-5	TRBV27	CASRNSSKKLLQETQYF
TRBJ2-3	TRBV30	CAWSVREDTQYF
TRBJ2-1	TRBV19	CASSTPSRTDSYNEQFF
TRBJ1-1	TRBV7-8	CASIPGHHGNTEAFF
TRBJ2-7	TRBV21-1	CASYQGTVSYEQYF
TRBJ2-1	TRBV11-2	CASSLARSGTSGSNEQFF
TRBJ2-7	TRBV29-1	CSAGQGYEQYF
TRBJ1-5	TRBV6-1	CASSEFDRNNQPQHF
TRBJ1-1	TRBV27	CASSSQGGGDTEAFF
TRBJ2-5	TRBV10-2	CASRAQGRETQYF
TRBJ2-1	TRBV4-3	CASSQGTSGENEQFF
TRBJ2-7	TRBV6-5	CASSYSGLLYEQYF
TRBJ2-3	TRBV27	CASSPLAGGLVRTDTQYF
TRBJ2-1	TRBV29-1	CSVGSSGRAANEQFF
TRBJ2-1	TRBV5-4	CASSFSGRSINEQFF
TRBJ1-1	TRBV6-6	CASSYSGGPGNTEAFF
TRBJ1-4	TRBV2	CASSRGDSSEKLFF
TRBJ2-2	TRBV6-1	CASSEACRGSNTGELFF
TRBJ1-4	TRBV5-1	CASSFGLAGQEKLFF
TRBJ2-5	TRBV15	CATSRDRGSETQYF
TRBJ2-2	TRBV5-6	CASSLPAGELFF
TRBJ1-1	TRBV10-1	CASSATDRGDTEAFF
TRBJ2-2	TRBV27	CASKRQGNGKGGELFF
TRBJ1-2	TRBV5-4	CASSSELRTGDYGYTF
TRBJ2-5	TRBV27	CASSRQGAGQETQYF
TRBJ2-7	TRBV10-2	CASTPHISPTYEQYF
TRBJ2-7	TRBV4-1	CASSQGGSGGPYEQYF
TRBJ2-7	TRBV5-3	CARSLGQRSYEQYF
TRBJ2-5	TRBV2	CASSRTSGQETQYF
TRBJ2-1	TRBV6-6	CASSYGTSGYNEQFF
TRBJ2-7	TRBV27	CASGETGTYEQYF
TRBJ2-7	TRBV4-3	CASSQAVQGASYEQYF
TRBJ2-1	TRBV30	CAWSGPLRTGLAGSRNEQFF